These T cell receptor beta chains were read from a single sample in a study of PD-1 blockade in classical Hodgkin lymphoma. TCRdb keeps only in-frame clones here, not all; method: immunoSEQ multiplex PCR. The sample contains some 15,000 clones, around 83% of which appear only once. The sequencing used peripheral blood mononuclear cells (PBMCs), collected before the second cycle of nivolumab. These receptor sequences come from a human donor with classical Hodgkin lymphoma. Each CDR3 is given with its conserved first and last residue. The D gene is left open where the match is weak. Rows may omit the clone size; those that give it use once, few, many or a size class.

d_gene,v_gene,abundance,j_gene,CDR3aa,CDR3nt
-,TRBV28,-,TRBJ1-3,CASWTGPDSGNTIYF,TGTGCCTCCTGGACCGGACCCGACTCTGGAAACACCATATATTTT
TRBD2,TRBV5-5,-,TRBJ2-3,CASSRIPSGTLTDTQYF,TGTGCCAGCAGCCGAATCCCTAGCGGAACTCTCACAGATACGCAGTATTTT
-,TRBV5-4,few,TRBJ1-1,CASSLDRDGSQAFF,TGTGCCAGCAGCTTGGACCGGGACGGATCACAAGCTTTCTTT
-,TRBV10-3,-,TRBJ1-4,CAISALPAGAGDEKLFF,TGTGCCATCAGTGCCCTCCCTGCAGGGGCAGGGGATGAAAAACTGTTTTTT
-,TRBV7-2,-,TRBJ1-3,CASSLSVSSGNTIYF,TGTGCCAGCAGCTTATCGGTTTCCTCTGGAAACACCATATATTTT
-,TRBV5-1,-,TRBJ2-7,CASSRAIGTGLGVEEQYF,TGCGCCAGCAGCAGAGCAATAGGAACAGGGTTGGGGGTCGAGGAGCAGTACTTC
-,TRBV28,-,TRBJ1-6,CAWRGSYNSPLHF,TGTGCCTGGAGGGGGTCCTATAATTCACCCCTCCACTTT
-,TRBV14,-,TRBJ2-2,CASSHRYEGLEYLAGELFF,TGTGCCAGCAGCCATAGATATGAGGGGTTGGAATATCTAGCCGGGGAGCTGTTTTTT
-,TRBV19,-,TRBJ2-7,CASSEQGIYEQYF,TGTGCCAGTAGTGAACAGGGAATCTACGAGCAGTACTTC
-,TRBV7-7,-,TRBJ2-5,CASSLERRGETQYF,TGTGCTAGCAGCTTAGAGCGCAGGGGAGAGACCCAGTACTTC
-,TRBV4-2,-,TRBJ2-5,CASSQERDSRGETQYF,TGTGCCAGCAGCCAAGAAAGGGACTCCAGGGGAGAGACCCAGTACTTC
-,TRBV9,-,TRBJ2-3,CASSSRLADTQYF,TGTGCCAGCAGCTCTCGTCTGGCAGATACGCAGTATTTT
-,TRBV10-3,few,TRBJ2-2,CAISDLAQTNTGELFF,TGTGCCATCAGTGACCTCGCGCAAACGAACACCGGGGAGCTGTTTTTT
-,TRBV19,-,TRBJ2-1,CASSTGLYNEQFF,TGTGCCAGTAGCACGGGCCTTTACAATGAGCAGTTCTTC
TRBD1,TRBV9,-,TRBJ2-5,CASSVGTGVGSYQETQYF,TGTGCCAGCAGCGTAGGGACAGGGGTTGGATCCTACCAAGAGACCCAGTACTTC
-,TRBV20-1,-,TRBJ1-2,CSVGGYTF,TGCAGTGTCGGGGGCTACACCTTC
-,TRBV28,-,TRBJ2-7,CASSRGGQYF,TGTGCCAGCAGCCGAGGGGGGCAGTACTTC
-,TRBV21-1,-,TRBJ1-5,CASSTEDRAGNQPQHF,TGTGCCAGCAGCACAGAGGACAGGGCAGGCAATCAGCCCCAGCATTTT
-,TRBV5-1,-,TRBJ1-2,CASREQGDYGYTF,TGCGCCAGCAGGGAACAGGGCGACTATGGCTACACCTTC
-,TRBV28,-,TRBJ1-4,CASSSGGGTLNEKLFF,TGTGCCAGCAGTTCTGGGGGCGGGACACTCAATGAAAAACTGTTTTTT
-,TRBV5-1,once,TRBJ2-3,CASSLAPAGATDTQYF,TGCGCCAGCAGCTTGGCCCCGGCAGGGGCCACAGATACGCAGTATTTT
TRBD1,TRBV6-6,-,TRBJ1-2,CASSRDRDNRNYGYTF,TGTGCCAGCAGTCGGGACAGGGACAACCGAAACTATGGCTACACCTTC
TRBD1,TRBV19,once,TRBJ1-1,CASRQGAGNTEAFF,TGTGCCAGTAGGCAGGGGGCTGGGAACACTGAAGCTTTCTTT
-,TRBV5-1,-,TRBJ2-5,CASSLDQETQYF,TGCGCCAGCAGCTTGGACCAAGAGACCCAGTACTTC
-,TRBV28,-,TRBJ2-6,CASSLRRASGANVLTF,TGTGCCAGCAGTCTGAGACGGGCCTCTGGGGCCAACGTCCTGACTTTC
-,TRBV5-1,-,TRBJ2-1,CASKGPSYNEQFF,TGCGCCAGCAAGGGGCCTTCCTACAATGAGCAGTTCTTC
-,TRBV28,-,TRBJ1-2,CASKRGTLSGYTF,TGTGCCAGCAAAAGAGGGACTTTGAGTGGCTACACCTTC
TRBD2,TRBV27,once,TRBJ2-1,CASSRSGTSFYNEQFF,TGTGCCAGCAGTAGATCTGGGACTAGCTTTTACAATGAGCAGTTCTTC
-,TRBV7-2,-,TRBJ2-5,CASSLNQETQYF,TGTGCCAGCAGCTTGAACCAAGAGACCCAGTACTTC
TRBD1,TRBV5-1,-,TRBJ1-4,CASSEPGGNEKLFF,TGCGCCAGCAGCGAGCCAGGGGGGAATGAAAAACTGTTTTTT
-,TRBV6-5,-,TRBJ1-3,CASTAGDTIYF,TGTGCCAGCACGGCGGGGGACACCATATATTTT
-,TRBV5-1,-,TRBJ1-1,CASSTRTENTEAFF,TGCGCCAGCAGCACTCGGACAGAGAACACTGAAGCTTTCTTT
-,TRBV7-9,-,TRBJ1-1,CASSSLVLKGPYMNTEAFF,TGTGCCAGCAGCTCGTTGGTATTGAAGGGGCCTTACATGAACACTGAAGCTTTCTTT
TRBD1,TRBV7-2,-,TRBJ2-2,CASSFGTGTTGELFF,TGTGCCAGCAGCTTCGGGACAGGGACCACCGGGGAGCTGTTTTTT
-,TRBV5-6,-,TRBJ1-1,CASSLGHLNTEAFF,TGTGCCAGCAGCTTGGGACACCTGAACACTGAAGCTTTCTTT
TRBD1,TRBV4-1,-,TRBJ1-5,CASSQERQGVTQPQHF,TGCGCCAGCAGCCAAGAAAGACAGGGGGTTACTCAGCCCCAGCATTTT
TRBD1,TRBV27,once,TRBJ1-5,CASASSGGHHQPQHF,TGTGCCAGCGCTTCCTCAGGGGGGCACCATCAGCCCCAGCATTTT
-,TRBV7-9,few,TRBJ2-2,CASSFGRQYTGELFF,TGTGCCAGCAGCTTCGGGCGGCAGTACACCGGGGAGCTGTTTTTT
-,TRBV29-1,-,TRBJ2-5,CSVVSNSETQYF,TGCAGCGTCGTCTCTAACAGTGAGACCCAGTACTTC
TRBD1,TRBV28,-,TRBJ2-6,CASRNRGRVSGANVLTF,TGTGCCAGCAGAAACAGGGGGCGAGTGAGTGGGGCCAACGTCCTGACTTTC
TRBD2,TRBV7-2,-,TRBJ2-5,CASSPSGGVQETQYF,TGTGCCAGCAGCCCTAGCGGGGGGGTTCAAGAGACCCAGTACTTC
TRBD2,TRBV5-1,once,TRBJ2-5,CASSDRGGRTETQYF,TGCGCCAGCAGCGACCGGGGGGGCCGAACGGAGACCCAGTACTTC
-,TRBV10-3,-,TRBJ1-6,CAISVAGGNSPLHF,TGTGCCATCAGTGTGGCTGGGGGCAATTCACCCCTCCACTTT
-,TRBV18,-,TRBJ1-2,CASSPSPPGGGNYGYTF,TGTGCCAGCTCACCTTCCCCCCCTGGGGGGGGTAACTATGGCTACACCTTC